Included here is one TCR beta chain sequence, with context. Antigen specificity is unknown. Germline V gene lookup returns CDR1 MDHEN and CDR2 SYDVKM. Trimming removed 6 bases from V and 4 bases from J, with 18 bases in between. This CDR3 has 15 residues. The PCR ran on 60 Vbeta and 13 Jbeta primers. Sequencing used immunoSEQ multiplex PCR; TCRdb keeps in-frame clones, though not all of them. Among 150,000 to 200,000 clones listed, approximately 75% were seen once. The data were obtained in a study of cytomegalovirus exposure and HLA in healthy donors. The overall study: From HLA-typed donors, an early data release held about 85 million unique TCRs.

The study, taken as a whole, reports: TCR beta V segments were, for the most part, productive about 87% or about 30% of the time in an earlier analysis. Reports state that TCR beta sequences accurately predicted most subjects' HLA-A and HLA-B alleles.

The clonotype comes from a man aged 30 to 39 in good health and CMV-seropositive. The rearrangement uses TRBV28 and TRBJ1-1; possible D gene TRBD1, 5 bases. Specimen: PBMCs. CDR3 coding DNA: TGTGCCAGCAGGGGCGGTTTTCAGGGCGCCACTGAAGCTTTCTTT. Translation: CASRGGFQGATEAFF.